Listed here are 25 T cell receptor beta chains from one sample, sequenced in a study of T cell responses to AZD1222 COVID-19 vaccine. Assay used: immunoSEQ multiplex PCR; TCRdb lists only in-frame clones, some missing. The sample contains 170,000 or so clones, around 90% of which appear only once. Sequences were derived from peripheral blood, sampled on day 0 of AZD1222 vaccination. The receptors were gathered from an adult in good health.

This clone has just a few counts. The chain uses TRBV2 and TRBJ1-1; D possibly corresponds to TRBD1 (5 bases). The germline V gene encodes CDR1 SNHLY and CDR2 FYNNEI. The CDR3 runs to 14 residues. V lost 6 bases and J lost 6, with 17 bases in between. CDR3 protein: CASRSQGGVSEAFF. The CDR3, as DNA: TGTGCCAGCAGGAGCCAGGGAGGAGTATCTGAAGCTTTCTTT.

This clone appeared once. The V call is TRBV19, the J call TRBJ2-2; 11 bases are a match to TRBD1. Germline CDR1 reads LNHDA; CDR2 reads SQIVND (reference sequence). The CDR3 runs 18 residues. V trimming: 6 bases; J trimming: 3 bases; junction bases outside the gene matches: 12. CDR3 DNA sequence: TGTGCCAGTAGGGCGACTTTGGGGACAGGGGGAGACACCGGGGAGCTGTTTTTT. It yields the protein CASRATLGTGGDTGELFF.

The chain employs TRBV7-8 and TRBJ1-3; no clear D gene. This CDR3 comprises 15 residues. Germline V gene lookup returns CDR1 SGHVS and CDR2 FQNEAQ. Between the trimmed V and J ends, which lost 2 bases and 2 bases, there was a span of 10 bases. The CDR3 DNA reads TGTGCCAGCAGCTTATTCACCTCGACTGGAAACACCATATATTTT. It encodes CASSLFTSTGNTIYF. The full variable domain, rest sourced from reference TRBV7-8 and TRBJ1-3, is GAGVSQSPRYKVAKRGQDVALRCDPISGHVSLFWYQQALGQGPEFLTYFQNEAQLDKSGLPSDRFFAERPEGSVSTLKIQRTQQEDSAVYLCASSLFTSTGNTIYFGEGSWLTVV.

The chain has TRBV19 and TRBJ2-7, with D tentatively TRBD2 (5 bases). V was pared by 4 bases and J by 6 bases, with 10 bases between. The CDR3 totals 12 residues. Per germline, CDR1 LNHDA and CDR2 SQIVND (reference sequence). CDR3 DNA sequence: TGTGCCAGTAGTACCCTCACTAGCGAGCAGTACTTC. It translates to CASSTLTSEQYF.

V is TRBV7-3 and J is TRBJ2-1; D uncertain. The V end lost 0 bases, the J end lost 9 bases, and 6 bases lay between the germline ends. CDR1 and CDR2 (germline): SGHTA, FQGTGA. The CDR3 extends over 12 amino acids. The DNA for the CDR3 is TGTGCCAGCAGCTTAACGCCCCCTGAGCAGTTCTTC. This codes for CASSLTPPEQFF.

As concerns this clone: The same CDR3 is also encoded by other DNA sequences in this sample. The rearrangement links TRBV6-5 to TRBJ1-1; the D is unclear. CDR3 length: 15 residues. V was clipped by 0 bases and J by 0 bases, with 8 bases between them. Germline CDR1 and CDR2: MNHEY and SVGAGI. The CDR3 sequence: CASSYSRALNTEAFF. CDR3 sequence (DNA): TGTGCCAGCAGTTACTCGAGGGCCTTGAACACTGAAGCTTTCTTT.

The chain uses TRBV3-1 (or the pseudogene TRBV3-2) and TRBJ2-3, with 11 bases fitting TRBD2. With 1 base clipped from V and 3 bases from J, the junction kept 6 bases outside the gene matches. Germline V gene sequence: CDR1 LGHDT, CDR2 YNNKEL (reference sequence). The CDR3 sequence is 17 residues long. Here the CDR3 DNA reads TGTGCCAGCAGCCAAGGGGAGACTAGCGGGAAAACAGATACGCAGTATTTT. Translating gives CASSQGETSGKTDTQYF.

Here the CDR3 reads CASSRGTGETEAFF. The CDR3 nucleotides are TGTGCCAGCAGCCGGGGGACAGGGGAGACTGAAGCTTTCTTT. The V and J genes are TRBV3-1 (or the pseudogene TRBV3-2) and TRBJ1-1; 10 bases map to TRBD1. Germline V CDR1 and CDR2: LGHDT, YNNKEL (reference sequence). The CDR3 totals 14 residues. V shed 4 bases and J 5 bases; nucleotides not matched to a gene: 4.

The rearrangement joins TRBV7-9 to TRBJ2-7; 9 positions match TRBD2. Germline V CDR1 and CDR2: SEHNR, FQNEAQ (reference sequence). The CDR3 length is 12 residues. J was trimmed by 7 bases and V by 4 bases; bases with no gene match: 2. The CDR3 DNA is TGTGCCAGCAGCTCGACTAGCGGTGAGCAGTACTTC. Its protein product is CASSSTSGEQYF.

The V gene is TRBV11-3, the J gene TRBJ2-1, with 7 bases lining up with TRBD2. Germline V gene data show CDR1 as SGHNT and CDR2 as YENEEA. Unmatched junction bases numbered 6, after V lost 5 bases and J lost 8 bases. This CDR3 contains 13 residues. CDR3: CASSTGLGDEQFF. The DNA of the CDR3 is TGTGCCAGCAGCACCGGACTAGGAGATGAGCAGTTCTTC.

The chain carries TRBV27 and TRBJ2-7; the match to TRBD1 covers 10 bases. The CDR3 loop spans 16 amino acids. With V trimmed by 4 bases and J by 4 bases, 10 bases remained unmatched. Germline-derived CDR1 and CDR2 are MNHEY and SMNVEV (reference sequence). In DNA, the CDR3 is TGTGCCAGCAGTTCCCAGGGACAGGGGCGAGTTTACGAGCAGTACTTC. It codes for CASSSQGQGRVYEQYF.

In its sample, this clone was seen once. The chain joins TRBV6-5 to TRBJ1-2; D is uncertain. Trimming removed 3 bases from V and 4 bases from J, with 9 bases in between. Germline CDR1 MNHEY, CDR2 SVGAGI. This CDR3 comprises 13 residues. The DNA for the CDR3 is TGTGCCAGCAGTTATTCGACGACCTATGGCTACACCTTC. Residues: CASSYSTTYGYTF.

CDR3 loop: CATTAGTLLTQYF. The CDR3 nucleotides read TGTGCCACCACCGCCGGGACACTCCTAACCCAGTACTTC. This chain links TRBV6-5 with TRBJ2-5; maybe TRBD1 (6 bases). The CDR3 has 13 residues. Per germline, CDR1 MNHEY and CDR2 SVGAGI. The ends were cut back, 10 bases at V and 8 bases at J, with 20 bases in the middle.

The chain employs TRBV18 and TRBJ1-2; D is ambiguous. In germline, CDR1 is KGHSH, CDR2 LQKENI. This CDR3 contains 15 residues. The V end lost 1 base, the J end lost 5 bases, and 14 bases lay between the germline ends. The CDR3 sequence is CASSPRTIGSYGYTF. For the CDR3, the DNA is TGTGCCAGCTCACCACGGACGATAGGGAGTTATGGCTACACCTTC.

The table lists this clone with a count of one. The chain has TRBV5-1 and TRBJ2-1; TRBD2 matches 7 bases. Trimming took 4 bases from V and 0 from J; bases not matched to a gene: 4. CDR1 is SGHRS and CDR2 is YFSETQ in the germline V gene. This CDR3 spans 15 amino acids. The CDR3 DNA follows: TGCGCCAGCAGCCGGGGGGAGCTCTCCTACAATGAGCAGTTCTTC. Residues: CASSRGELSYNEQFF.

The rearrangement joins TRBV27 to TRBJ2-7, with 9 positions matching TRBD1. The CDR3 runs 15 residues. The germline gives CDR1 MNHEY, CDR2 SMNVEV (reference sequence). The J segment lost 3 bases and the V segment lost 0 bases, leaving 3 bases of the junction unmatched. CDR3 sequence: CASSLSGQGFYEQYF. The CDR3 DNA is TGTGCCAGCAGTTTATCGGGACAGGGTTTCTACGAGCAGTACTTC.

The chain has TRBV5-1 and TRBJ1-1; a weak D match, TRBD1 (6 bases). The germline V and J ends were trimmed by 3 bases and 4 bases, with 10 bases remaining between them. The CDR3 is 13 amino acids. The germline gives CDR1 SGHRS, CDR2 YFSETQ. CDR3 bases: TGCGCCAGCAGCTCACAGGGAGGCACTGAAGCTTTCTTT. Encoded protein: CASSSQGGTEAFF.

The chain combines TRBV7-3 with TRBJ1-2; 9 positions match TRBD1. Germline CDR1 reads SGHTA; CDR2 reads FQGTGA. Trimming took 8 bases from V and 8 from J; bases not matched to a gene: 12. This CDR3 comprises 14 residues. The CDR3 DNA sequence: TGTGCCAGCGGGACAGGGTTAAGTATGTTGGGCTACACCTTC. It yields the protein CASGTGLSMLGYTF.

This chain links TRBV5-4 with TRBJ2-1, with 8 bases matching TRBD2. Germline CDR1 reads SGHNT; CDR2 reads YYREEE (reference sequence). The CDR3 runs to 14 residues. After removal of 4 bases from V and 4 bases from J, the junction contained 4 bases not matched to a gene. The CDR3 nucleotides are TGTGCCAGCAGCAGAAGCGGGGGTTACAATGAGCAGTTCTTC. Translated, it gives CASSRSGGYNEQFF.

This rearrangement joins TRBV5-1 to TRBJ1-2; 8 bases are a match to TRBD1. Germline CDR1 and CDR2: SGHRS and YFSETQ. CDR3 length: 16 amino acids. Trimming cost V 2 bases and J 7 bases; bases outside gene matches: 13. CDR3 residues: CASSFGTGVLSGGYTF. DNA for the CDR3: TGCGCCAGCAGCTTTGGGACAGGCGTCCTCAGCGGTGGCTACACCTTC. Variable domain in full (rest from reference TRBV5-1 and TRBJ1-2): KAGVTQTPRYLIKTRGQQVTLSCSPISGHRSVSWYQQTPGQGLQFLFEYFSETQRNKGNFPGRFSGRQFSNSRSEMNVSTLELGDSALYLCASSFGTGVLSGGYTFGSGTRLTVV.

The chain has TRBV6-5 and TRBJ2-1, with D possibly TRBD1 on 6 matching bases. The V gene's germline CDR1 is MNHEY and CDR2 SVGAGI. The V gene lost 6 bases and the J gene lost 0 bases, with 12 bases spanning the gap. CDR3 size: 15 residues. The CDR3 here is CASSRSGVSYNEQFF. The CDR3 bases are TGTGCCAGCAGCCGTTCAGGGGTCTCCTACAATGAGCAGTTCTTC.

CDR3 DNA: TGTGCCAGCAGAAGGGGACAGGGGATCGGCGGCTACACCTTC. Translating gives CASRRGQGIGGYTF. The V gene is TRBV6-5, the J gene TRBJ1-2, with TRBD1 identical over 10 bases. This CDR3 spans 14 amino acids. Germline lookup yields CDR1 MNHEY and CDR2 SVGAGI. The ends lost 6 bases at V and 8 bases at J; junction bases unmatched: 9.

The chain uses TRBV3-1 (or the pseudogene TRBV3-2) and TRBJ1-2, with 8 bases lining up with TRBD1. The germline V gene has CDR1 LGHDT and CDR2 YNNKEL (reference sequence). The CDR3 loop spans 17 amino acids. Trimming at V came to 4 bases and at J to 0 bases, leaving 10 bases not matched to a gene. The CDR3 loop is CASSRGAGQGSNYGYTF. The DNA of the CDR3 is TGTGCCAGCAGCCGAGGGGCCGGACAGGGTTCTAACTATGGCTACACCTTC.

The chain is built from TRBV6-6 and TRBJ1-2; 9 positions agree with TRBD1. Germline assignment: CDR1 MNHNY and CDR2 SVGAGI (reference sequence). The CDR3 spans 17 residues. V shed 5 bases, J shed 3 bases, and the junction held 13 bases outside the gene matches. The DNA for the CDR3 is TGTGCCAGCAGTCCTTACCTTACAGGGGGCCGTGACTATGGCTACACCTTC. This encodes CASSPYLTGGRDYGYTF.

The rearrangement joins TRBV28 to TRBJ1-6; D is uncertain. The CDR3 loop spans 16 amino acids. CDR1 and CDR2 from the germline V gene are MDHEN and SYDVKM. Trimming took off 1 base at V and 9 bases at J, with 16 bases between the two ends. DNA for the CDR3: TGTGCCAGCAGTTTATCGGGATCGGCGCTTGGTTCACCCCTCCACTTT. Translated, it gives CASSLSGSALGSPLHF.